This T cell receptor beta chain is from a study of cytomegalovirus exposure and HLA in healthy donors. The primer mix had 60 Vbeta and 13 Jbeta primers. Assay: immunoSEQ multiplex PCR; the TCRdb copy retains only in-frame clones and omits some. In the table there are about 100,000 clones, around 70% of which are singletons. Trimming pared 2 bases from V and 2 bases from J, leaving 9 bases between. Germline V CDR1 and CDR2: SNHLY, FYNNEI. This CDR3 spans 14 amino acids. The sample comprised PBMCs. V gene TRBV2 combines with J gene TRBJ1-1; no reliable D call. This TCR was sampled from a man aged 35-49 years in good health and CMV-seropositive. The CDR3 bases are TGTGCCAGCAGTGAACGGGCGGGAAACACTGAAGCTTTCTTT. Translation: CASSERAGNTEAFF.